This record concerns one T cell receptor beta chain sequence. Its matching antigen is unknown. The sample is drawn from a study of OX40 agonist ivuxolimab in advanced cancers. Study outcomes and limitations: Doses of 0.1 to 3.0 mg/kg were accompanied by clonal expansion of CD4+ and CD8+ blood T cells by week 6.

The CDR3 has 16 amino acids. V shed 1 base and J shed 7 bases, with 16 bases lying between them. Germline V CDR1 and CDR2: WNHNN, SYGVQD (reference sequence). Data came from immunoSEQ multiplex PCR; TCRdb stores just in-frame clones and leaves some out. The repertoire holds approximately 110,000 clones, just under 95% seen once, with 0.7% to 0.85% in the top ten. This clonotype was sampled from an adult with an advanced solid tumor such as melanoma, head and neck, liver or kidney cancer. The chain uses TRBV10-1 and TRBJ1-4; tentative D call: TRBD1 (5 bases). The sample in question was CD4+ or CD8+ T cells sorted from blood, obtained in a trial of the OX40 agonist ivuxolimab. The CDR3 here is CASSEFGTSGGEKLFF. CDR3 DNA sequence: TGCGCCAGCAGTGAGTTTGGGACCAGCGGAGGTGAAAAACTGTTTTTT.